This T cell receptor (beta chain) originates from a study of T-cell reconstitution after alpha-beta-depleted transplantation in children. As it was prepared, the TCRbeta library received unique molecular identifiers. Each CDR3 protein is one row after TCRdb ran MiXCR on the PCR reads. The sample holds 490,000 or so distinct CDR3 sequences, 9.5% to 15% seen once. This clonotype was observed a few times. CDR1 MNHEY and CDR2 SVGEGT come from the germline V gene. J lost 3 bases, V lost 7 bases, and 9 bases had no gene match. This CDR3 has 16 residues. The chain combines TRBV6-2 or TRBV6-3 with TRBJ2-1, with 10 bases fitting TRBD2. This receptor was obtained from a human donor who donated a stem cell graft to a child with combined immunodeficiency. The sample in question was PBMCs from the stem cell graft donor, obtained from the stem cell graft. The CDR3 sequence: CASTEQTSGLYNEQFF. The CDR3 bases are TGTGCCAGCACCGAGCAGACTAGCGGGCTCTACAATGAGCAGTTCTTC.